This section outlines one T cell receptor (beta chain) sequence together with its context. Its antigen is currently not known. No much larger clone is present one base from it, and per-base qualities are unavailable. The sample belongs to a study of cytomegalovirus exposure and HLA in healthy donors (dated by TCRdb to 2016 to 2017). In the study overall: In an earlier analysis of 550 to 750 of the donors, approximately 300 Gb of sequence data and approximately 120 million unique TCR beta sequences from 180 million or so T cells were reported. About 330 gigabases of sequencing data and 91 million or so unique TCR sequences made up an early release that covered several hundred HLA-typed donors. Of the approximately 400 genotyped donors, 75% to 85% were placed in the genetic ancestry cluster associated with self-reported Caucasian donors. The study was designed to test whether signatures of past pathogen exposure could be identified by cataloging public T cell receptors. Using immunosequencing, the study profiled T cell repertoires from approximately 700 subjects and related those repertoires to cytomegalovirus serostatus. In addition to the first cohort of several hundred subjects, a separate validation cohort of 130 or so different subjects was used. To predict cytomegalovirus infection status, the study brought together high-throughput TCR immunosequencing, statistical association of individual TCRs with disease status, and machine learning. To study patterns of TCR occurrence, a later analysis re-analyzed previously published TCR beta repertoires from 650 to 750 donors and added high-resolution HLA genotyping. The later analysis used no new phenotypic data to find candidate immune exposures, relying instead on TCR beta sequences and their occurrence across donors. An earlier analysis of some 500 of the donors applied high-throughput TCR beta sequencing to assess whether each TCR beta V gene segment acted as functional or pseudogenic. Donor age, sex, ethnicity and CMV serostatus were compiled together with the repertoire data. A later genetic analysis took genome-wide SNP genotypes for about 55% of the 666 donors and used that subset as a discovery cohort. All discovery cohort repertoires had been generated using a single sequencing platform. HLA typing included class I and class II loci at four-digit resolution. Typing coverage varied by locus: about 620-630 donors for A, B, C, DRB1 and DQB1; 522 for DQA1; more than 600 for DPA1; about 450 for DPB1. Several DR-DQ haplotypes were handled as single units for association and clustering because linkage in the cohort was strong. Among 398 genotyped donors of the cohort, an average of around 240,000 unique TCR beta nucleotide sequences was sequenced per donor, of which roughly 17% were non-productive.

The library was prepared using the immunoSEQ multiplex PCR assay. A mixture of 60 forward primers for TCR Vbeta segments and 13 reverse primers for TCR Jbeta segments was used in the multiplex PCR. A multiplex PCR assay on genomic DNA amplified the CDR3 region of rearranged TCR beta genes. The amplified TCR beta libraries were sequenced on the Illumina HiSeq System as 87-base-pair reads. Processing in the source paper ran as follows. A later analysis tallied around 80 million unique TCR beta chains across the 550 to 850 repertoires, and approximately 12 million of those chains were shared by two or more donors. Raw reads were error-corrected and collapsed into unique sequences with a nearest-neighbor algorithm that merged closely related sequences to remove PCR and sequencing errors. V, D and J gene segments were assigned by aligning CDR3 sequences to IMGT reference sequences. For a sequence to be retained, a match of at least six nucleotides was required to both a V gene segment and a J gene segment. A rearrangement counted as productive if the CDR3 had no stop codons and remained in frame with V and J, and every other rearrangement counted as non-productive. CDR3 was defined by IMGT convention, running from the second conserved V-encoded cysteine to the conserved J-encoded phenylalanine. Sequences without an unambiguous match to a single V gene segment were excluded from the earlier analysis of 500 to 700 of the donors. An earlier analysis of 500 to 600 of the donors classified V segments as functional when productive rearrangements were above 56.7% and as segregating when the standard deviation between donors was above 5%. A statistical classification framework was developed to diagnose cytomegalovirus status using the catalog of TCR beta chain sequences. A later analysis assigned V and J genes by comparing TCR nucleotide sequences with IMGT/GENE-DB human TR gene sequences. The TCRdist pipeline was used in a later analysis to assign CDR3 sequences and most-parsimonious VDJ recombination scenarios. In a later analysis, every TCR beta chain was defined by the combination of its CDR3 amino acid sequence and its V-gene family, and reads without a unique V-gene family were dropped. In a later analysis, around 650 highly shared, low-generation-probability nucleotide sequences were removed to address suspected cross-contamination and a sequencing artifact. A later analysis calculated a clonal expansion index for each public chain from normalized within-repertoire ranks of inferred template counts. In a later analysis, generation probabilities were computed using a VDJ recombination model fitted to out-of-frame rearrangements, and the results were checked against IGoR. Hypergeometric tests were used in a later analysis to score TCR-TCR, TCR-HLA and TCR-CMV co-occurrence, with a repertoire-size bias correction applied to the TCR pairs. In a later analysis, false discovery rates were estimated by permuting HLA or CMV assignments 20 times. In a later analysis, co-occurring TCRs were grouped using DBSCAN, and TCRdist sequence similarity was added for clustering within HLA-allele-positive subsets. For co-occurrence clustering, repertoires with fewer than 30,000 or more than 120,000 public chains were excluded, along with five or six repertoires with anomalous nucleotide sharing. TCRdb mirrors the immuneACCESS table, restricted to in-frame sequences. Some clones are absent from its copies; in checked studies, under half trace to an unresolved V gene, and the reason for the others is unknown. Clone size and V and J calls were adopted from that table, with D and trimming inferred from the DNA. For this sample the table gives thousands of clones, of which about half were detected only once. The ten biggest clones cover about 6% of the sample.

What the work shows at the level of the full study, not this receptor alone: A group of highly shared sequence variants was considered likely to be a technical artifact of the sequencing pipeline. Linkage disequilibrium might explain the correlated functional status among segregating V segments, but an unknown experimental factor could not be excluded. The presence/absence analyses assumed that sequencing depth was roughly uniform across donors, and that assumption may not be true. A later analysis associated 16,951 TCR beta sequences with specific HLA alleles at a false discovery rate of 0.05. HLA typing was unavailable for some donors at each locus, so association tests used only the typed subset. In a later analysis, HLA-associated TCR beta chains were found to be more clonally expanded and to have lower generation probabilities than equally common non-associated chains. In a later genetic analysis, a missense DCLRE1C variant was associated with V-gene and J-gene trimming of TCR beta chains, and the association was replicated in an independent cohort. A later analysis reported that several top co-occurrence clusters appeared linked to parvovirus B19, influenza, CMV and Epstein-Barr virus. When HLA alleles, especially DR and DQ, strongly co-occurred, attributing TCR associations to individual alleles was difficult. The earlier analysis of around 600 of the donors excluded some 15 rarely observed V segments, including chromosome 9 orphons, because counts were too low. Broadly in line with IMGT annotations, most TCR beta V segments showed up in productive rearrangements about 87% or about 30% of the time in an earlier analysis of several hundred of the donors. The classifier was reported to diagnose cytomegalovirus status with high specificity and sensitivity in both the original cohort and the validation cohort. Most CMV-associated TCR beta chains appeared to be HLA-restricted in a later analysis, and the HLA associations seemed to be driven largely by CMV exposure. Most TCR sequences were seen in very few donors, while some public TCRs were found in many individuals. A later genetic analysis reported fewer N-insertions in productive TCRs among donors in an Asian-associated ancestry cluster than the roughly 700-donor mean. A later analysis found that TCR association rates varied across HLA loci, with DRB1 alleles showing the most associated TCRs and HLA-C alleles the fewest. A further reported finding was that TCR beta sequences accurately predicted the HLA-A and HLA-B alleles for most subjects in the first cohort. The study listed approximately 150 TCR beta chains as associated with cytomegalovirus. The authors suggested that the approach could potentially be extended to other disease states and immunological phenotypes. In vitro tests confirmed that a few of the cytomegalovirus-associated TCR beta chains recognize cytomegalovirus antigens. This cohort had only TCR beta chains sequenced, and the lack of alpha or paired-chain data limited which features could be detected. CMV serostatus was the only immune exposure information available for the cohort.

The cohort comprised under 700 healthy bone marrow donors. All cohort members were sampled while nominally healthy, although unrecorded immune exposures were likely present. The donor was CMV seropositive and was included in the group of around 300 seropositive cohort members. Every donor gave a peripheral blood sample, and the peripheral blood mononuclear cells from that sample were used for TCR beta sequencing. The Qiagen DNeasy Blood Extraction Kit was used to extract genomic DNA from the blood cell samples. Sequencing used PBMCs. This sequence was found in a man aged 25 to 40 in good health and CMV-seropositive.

CDR3 loop: CASSGTSVNEQYF. The DNA reads TGTGCCAGCAGCGGGACTAGCGTCAACGAGCAGTACTTC. The rearrangement joined TRBV6-6 to TRBJ2-7; 10 junctional bases match TRBD2. Inclusive of the bounding cysteine and phenylalanine, the CDR3 is 13 residues long. The sequence is cut down to CDR3 DNA, 39 bases in frame from base 1. The germline V gene (reference sequence) yields MNHNY for CDR1 and SVGAGI for CDR2. V has 6 bases trimmed and J has 5 bases trimmed; junction bases matching no gene number 4.